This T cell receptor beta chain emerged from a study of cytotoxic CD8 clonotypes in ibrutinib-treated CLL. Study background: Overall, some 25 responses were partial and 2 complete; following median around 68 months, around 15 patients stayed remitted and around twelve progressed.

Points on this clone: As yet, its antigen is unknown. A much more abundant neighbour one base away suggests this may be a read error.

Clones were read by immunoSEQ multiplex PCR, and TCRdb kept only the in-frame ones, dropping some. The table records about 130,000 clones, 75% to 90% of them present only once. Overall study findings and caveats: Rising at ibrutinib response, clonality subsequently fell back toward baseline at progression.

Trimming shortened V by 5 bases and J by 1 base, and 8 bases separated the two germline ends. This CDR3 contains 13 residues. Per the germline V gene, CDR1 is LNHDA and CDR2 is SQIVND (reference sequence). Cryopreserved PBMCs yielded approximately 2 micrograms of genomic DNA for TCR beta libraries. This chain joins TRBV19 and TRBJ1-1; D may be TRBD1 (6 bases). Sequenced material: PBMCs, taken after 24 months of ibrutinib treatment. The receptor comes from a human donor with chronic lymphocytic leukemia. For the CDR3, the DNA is TGTGCCAGTAGTTTGACAGGGAACACTGAAGCTTTCTTT. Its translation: CASSLTGNTEAFF.